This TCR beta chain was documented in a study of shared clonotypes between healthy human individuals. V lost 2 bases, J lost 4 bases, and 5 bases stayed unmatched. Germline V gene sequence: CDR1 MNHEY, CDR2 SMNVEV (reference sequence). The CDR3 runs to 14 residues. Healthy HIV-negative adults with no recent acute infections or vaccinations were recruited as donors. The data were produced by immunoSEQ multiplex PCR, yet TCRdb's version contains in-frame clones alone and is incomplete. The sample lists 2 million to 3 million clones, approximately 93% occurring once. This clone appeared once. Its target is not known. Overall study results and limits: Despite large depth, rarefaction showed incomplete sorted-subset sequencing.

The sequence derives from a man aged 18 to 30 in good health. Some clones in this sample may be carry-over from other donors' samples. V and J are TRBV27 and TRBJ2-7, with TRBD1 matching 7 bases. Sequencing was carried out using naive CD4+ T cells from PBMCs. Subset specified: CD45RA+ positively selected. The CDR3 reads CASSLGRTGYEQYF. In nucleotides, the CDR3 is TGTGCCAGCAGTTTAGGGCGGACAGGATACGAGCAGTACTTC.